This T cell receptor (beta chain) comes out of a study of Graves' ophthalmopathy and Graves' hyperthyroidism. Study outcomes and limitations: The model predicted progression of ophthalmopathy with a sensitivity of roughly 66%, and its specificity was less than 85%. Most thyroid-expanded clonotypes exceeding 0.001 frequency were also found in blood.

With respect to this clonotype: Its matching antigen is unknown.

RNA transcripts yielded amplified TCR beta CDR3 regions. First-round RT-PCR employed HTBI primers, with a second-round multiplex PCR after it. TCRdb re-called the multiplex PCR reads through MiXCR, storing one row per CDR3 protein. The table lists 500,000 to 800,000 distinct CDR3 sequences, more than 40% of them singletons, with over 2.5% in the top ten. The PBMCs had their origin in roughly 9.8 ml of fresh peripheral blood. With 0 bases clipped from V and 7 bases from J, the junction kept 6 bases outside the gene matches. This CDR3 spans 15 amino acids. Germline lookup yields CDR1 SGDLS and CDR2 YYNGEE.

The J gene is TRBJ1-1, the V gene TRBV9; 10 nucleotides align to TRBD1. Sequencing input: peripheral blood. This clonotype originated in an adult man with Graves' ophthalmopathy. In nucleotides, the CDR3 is TGTGCCAGCAGCGTAGAGGGACAGGGGTACGATGAAGCTTTCTTT. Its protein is CASSVEGQGYDEAFF.